This entry lists 26 T cell receptor beta chains sequenced from one sample in a study of T cells in localized non-small cell lung cancer. Repertoires were generated with immunoSEQ multiplex PCR, while TCRdb's copy carries only in-frame clones and drops some. The sample contains around 54,000 clones, around 86% of which appear only once. The sequenced sample was peripheral blood, obtained before any cancer treatment. These receptors came from a male donor older than 55 with stage III squamous cell lung carcinoma.

The chain joins TRBV7-8 to TRBJ2-2; 9 nucleotides line up with TRBD2. The CDR3 has 17 amino acids. Unmatched junction bases numbered 8, after V lost 1 base and J lost 5 bases. CDR1 SGHVS and CDR2 FQNEAQ come from the germline V gene. CDR3 DNA sequence: TGTGCCAGCAGCTTAGAAATGAGGACTAGCGTTACCGGGGAGCTGTTTTTT. Translating it yields CASSLEMRTSVTGELFF. Drawing the rest from reference TRBV7-8 and TRBJ2-2, the complete variable domain is GAGVSQSPRYKVAKRGQDVALRCDPISGHVSLFWYQQALGQGPEFLTYFQNEAQLDKSGLPSDRFFAERPEGSVSTLKIQRTQQEDSAVYLCASSLEMRTSVTGELFFGEGSRLTVL.

The chain couples TRBV11-3 to TRBJ1-1; 12 bases map to TRBD1. CDR1 is SGHNT, CDR2 YENEEA, per germline. V dropped 5 bases and J dropped 4; count of bases not matched to a gene: 8. The CDR3 consists of 16 residues. In DNA form, the CDR3 reads TGTGCCAGCAGCCCGGGGACAGGGGGCGCGGGCACTGAAGCTTTCTTT. It specifies CASSPGTGGAGTEAFF.

The chain couples TRBV6-6 to TRBJ1-4; no reliable D call. The ends were cut back, 6 bases at V and 4 bases at J, with 12 bases in the middle. Germline V gene data show CDR1 as MNHNY and CDR2 as SVGAGI (reference sequence). The length of the CDR3 is 14 residues. CDR3 loop: CASRPGSLNEKLFF. The CDR3 DNA is TGTGCCAGCAGGCCGGGATCCCTTAATGAAAAACTGTTTTTT.

This sequence joins TRBV7-3 and TRBJ2-7; 7 nucleotides agree with TRBD2. The CDR3 covers 14 residues. Unmatched junction bases numbered 7, after V lost 5 bases and J lost 3 bases. Germline CDR1 reads SGHTA; CDR2 reads FQGTGA. The CDR3 here is CASSLPSGHYEQYF. The DNA of the CDR3 is TGTGCCAGCAGCCTTCCTAGCGGACACTACGAGCAGTACTTC.

This chain uses TRBV28 with TRBJ2-5; TRBD1 might be the D (6 bases). The CDR3 is 16 amino acids. Germline lookup yields CDR1 MDHEN and CDR2 SYDVKM. With 1 base removed from V and 4 bases from J, the gap between germline ends came to 16 bases. The CDR3 loop reads CASSLSTGNIRETQYF. The CDR3 DNA reads TGTGCCAGCAGTTTATCCACAGGGAACATCCGAGAGACCCAGTACTTC.

The chain is built from TRBV28 and TRBJ2-1; 9 bases map to TRBD2. The CDR3 spans 15 residues. V dropped 4 bases and J dropped 9; count of bases not matched to a gene: 10. Per the germline V gene, CDR1 is MDHEN and CDR2 is SYDVKM. The CDR3 region has the DNA TGTGCCAGCAGTTCCTCTAGCGGGGCCGCGAGTGAGCAGTTCTTC. Its protein is CASSSSSGAASEQFF.

This chain joins TRBV6-1 and TRBJ1-2; D perhaps matches TRBD1 (6 bases). The CDR3 length is 15 residues. V was clipped by 10 bases and J by 4 bases, with 22 bases between them. Germline values: CDR1 MNHNS, CDR2 SASEGT. The CDR3: CATPELGQSVYGYTF. In DNA, the CDR3 is TGTGCCACACCGGAACTAGGACAGAGCGTCTATGGCTACACCTTC.

The V call is TRBV2, the J call TRBJ2-2; the match to TRBD1 covers 8 bases. This CDR3 has 17 residues. Trimming at V came to 6 bases and at J to 0 bases, leaving 9 bases not matched to a gene. Germline CDR1 and CDR2: SNHLY and FYNNEI. CDR3 region: CASSWDRMGANTGELFF. CDR3 sequence (DNA): TGTGCCAGCAGCTGGGACAGGATGGGAGCGAACACCGGGGAGCTGTTTTTT.

This chain joins TRBV4-2 and TRBJ1-5, with D perhaps matching TRBD1 (5 bases). Trimming left V 3 bases short and J 9 bases short, with 18 bases between. CDR1 LGHNA and CDR2 YNFKEQ come from the germline V gene. CDR3 size: 15 residues. CDR3 sequence reads: CASSQADSIQSPQHF. The CDR3 DNA follows: TGTGCCAGCAGCCAGGCAGACAGCATTCAATCGCCCCAGCATTTT.

The chain uses TRBV7-9 and TRBJ1-4; 9 positions match TRBD1. J was trimmed by 8 bases and V by 5 bases; bases with no gene match: 15. CDR3 size: 17 residues. Germline V gene data show CDR1 as SEHNR and CDR2 as FQNEAQ (reference sequence). In nucleotides, the CDR3 is TGTGCCAGCAGCCCCCCCGGACCGGGACAGGGAGTCGAAAAACTGTTTTTT. Its translation: CASSPPGPGQGVEKLFF.

V is TRBV7-9 and J is TRBJ1-2; tentatively, D is TRBD1 (5 bases). Trimming cost V 1 base and J 7 bases, with 16 bases left between them. The CDR3 extends over 15 amino acids. The germline V gene has CDR1 SEHNR and CDR2 FQNEAQ (reference sequence). This CDR3 is CASSLGRAGLGGYTF. The CDR3 bases are TGTGCCAGCAGCTTAGGTCGCGCAGGGCTCGGTGGCTACACCTTC.

V and J are TRBV7-8 and TRBJ2-7, with a weak D call TRBD1 (6 bases). The germline V gene encodes CDR1 SGHVS and CDR2 FQNEAQ. Trimming took 0 bases from V and 3 from J, leaving 12 bases between them. The CDR3 length is 15 residues. The CDR3 nucleotides are TGTGCCAGCAGCTTAGCGCAGGGGCCCATCTACGAGCAGTACTTC. Translating it yields CASSLAQGPIYEQYF.

The chain combines TRBV5-1 with TRBJ1-5; TRBD1 might be the D (5 bases). Trimming removed 0 bases from V and 5 bases from J, with 15 bases in between. Per the germline V gene, CDR1 is SGHRS and CDR2 is YFSETQ. CDR3 size: 16 residues. CDR3 amino acids: CASSLAGAGIDQPQHF. The CDR3 DNA is TGCGCCAGCAGCTTGGCCGGGGCAGGCATAGATCAGCCCCAGCATTTT.

J is TRBJ2-3 and V is TRBV4-2, with TRBD2 matching 10 bases. Losses at the gene ends were 8 bases for V and 3 bases for J; bases not matched to a gene: 17. CDR1 is LGHNA, CDR2 YNFKEQ, per germline. There are 18 residues in the CDR3. Written as DNA, the CDR3 is TGTGCCAGCTCGCGGCGAAGCGGGAGGGTAGCGGGGACAGATACGCAGTATTTT. Protein product: CASSRRSGRVAGTDTQYF.

The chain links TRBV19 to TRBJ1-2, with TRBD1 as a possible D gene (6 bases). Per the germline V gene, CDR1 is LNHDA and CDR2 is SQIVND (reference sequence). V lost 5 bases, J lost 4 bases, and 17 bases lay in between. This CDR3 contains 15 residues. CDR3 in amino acids: CASSEGGGRVYGYTF. CDR3 bases: TGTGCCAGTAGTGAAGGTGGGGGGCGCGTCTATGGCTACACCTTC.

V is TRBV6-5 and J is TRBJ2-7; TRBD2 might be the D (5 bases). V was clipped by 0 bases and J by 6 bases, with 6 bases between them. This CDR3 contains 12 residues. CDR1 is MNHEY and CDR2 is SVGAGI in the germline V gene. The CDR3 DNA is TGTGCCAGCAGTTACTCCCGGGGCGAGCAGTACTTC. Protein product: CASSYSRGEQYF.

The rearrangement uses TRBV2 and TRBJ2-7; 10 bases are shared with TRBD1. The CDR3 contains 13 residues. From germline, CDR1 is SNHLY and CDR2 FYNNEI. Germline trimming cut 10 bases from V and 0 bases from J; bases unmatched to any gene: 3. CDR3 sequence (DNA): TGTGCCACCGGGACAGGGGCCTCCTACGAGCAGTACTTC. Translating it yields CATGTGASYEQYF.

The chain combines TRBV7-2 with TRBJ2-5, with 8 bases matching TRBD2. The CDR3 sequence is 14 residues long. V gave up 5 bases and J gave up 7 bases; unmatched junction bases: 9. Germline-derived CDR1 and CDR2 are SGHTA and FQGNSA. This CDR3 is CASSPGTRGGTQYF. The CDR3 region has the DNA TGTGCCAGCAGCCCTGGGACTAGGGGGGGGACCCAGTACTTC.

This clone was seen a few times. The chain has TRBV11-2 and TRBJ1-5; tentative D call: TRBD1 (6 bases). Per germline, CDR1 SGHAT and CDR2 FQNNGV. The CDR3 consists of 14 residues. V lost 4 bases and J 3 bases, leaving 10 bases between the germline ends. The CDR3 is CASSSQGLNQPQHF. DNA of the CDR3: TGTGCCAGCAGCTCTCAGGGGCTCAATCAGCCCCAGCATTTT.

The V and J genes are TRBV5-4 and TRBJ2-5, with D hard to call. V lost 1 base, J lost 5 bases, and 6 bases lay in between. The germline CDR1 and CDR2 sequences are SGHNT and YYREEE (reference sequence). The CDR3 contains 12 residues. As DNA, the CDR3 is TGTGCCAGCAGCTTGCTGCAGGAGACCCAGTACTTC. Translation gives CASSLLQETQYF.

The gene calls are TRBV7-9 and TRBJ1-4; D not certain. V gave up 1 base and J gave up 5 bases, with 11 bases separating them. Per germline, CDR1 SEHNR and CDR2 FQNEAQ (reference sequence). The CDR3 is made up of 15 amino acids. CDR3 loop: CASSLGEAVNEKLFF. CDR3 bases: TGTGCCAGCAGCTTAGGAGAGGCAGTAAATGAAAAACTGTTTTTT.

This clone was counted a few times. This chain connects TRBV30 to TRBJ1-5; D is unclear. This CDR3 contains 14 residues. Germline values: CDR1 GTSNPN, CDR2 SVGIG (reference sequence). V was pared by 1 base and J by 0 bases, with 7 bases between. The CDR3 region is CAWSEANSNQPQHF. For the CDR3, the DNA is TGTGCCTGGAGTGAAGCCAATAGCAATCAGCCCCAGCATTTT.

J is TRBJ1-2 and V is TRBV18; D is unresolved. Germline V gene lookup returns CDR1 KGHSH and CDR2 LQKENI. The V and J ends lost 3 bases and 8 bases respectively, with 16 bases between them. The CDR3 is 14 amino acids. CDR3 nucleotide sequence: TGTGCCAGCTCACCCTCGGCCCCCGGAGAGGGCTACACCTTC. Protein sequence: CASSPSAPGEGYTF.

This clone was picked up a small number of times. This rearrangement joins TRBV5-1 to TRBJ2-5; a possible D gene is TRBD1 (6 bases). V gave up 1 base and J gave up 2 bases, with 9 bases separating them. The germline gives CDR1 SGHRS, CDR2 YFSETQ. The CDR3 runs 14 residues. CDR3 residues: CASSLSQGQETQYF. CDR3 nucleotide sequence: TGCGCCAGCAGCTTGTCCCAGGGGCAAGAGACCCAGTACTTC.

The chain carries TRBV10-3 and TRBJ2-2; TRBD1 matches 7 bases. With V trimmed by 10 bases and J by 4 bases, 9 bases remained unmatched. In germline, CDR1 is ENHRY, CDR2 SYGVKD. This CDR3 is built from 14 residues. In DNA form, the CDR3 reads TGTGCCACCCGTTCGACAGGGCCCACCGGGGAGCTGTTTTTT. Translating it yields CATRSTGPTGELFF.

The V gene is TRBV7-8, the J gene TRBJ2-1; D uncertain. This CDR3 comprises 17 residues. Germline V gives CDR1 SGHVS, CDR2 FQNEAQ. V lost 1 base, J lost 2 bases, and 15 bases lay in between. Here the CDR3 DNA reads TGTGCCAGCAGCTTAGGGTATCGAGGTAAGCCCTACAATGAGCAGTTCTTC. Residues: CASSLGYRGKPYNEQFF.